The clone carrying this T cell receptor (beta chain) has ten or more counts. Antigen specificity is unknown. The CDR3 is 14 residues long. Between the trimmed V and J ends, which lost 5 bases and 0 bases, there was a span of 8 bases. Germline-derived CDR1 and CDR2 are MNHEY and SVGEGT. This sample's time point: blood at routine non-recurrence follow-up after resection. The study sequenced unsorted whole RNA from tumor, nontumor lung or frozen PBMC. This record comes from a study of spatial heterogeneity in lung cancer. Across the whole study: Available PBMC from follow-up, collected a median of roughly two years after resection, underwent sequencing. The average appearance count of each unique TCR and UMI combination in raw reads was more than 9.5.

Study outcomes and limitations: There were more appearances of ubiquitous expanded tumor TCRs in blood at resection than at follow-up.

Every molecule of TCR cDNA had its own unique molecular identifier. TCRdb re-called the 5' RACE reads through MiXCR, storing one row per CDR3 protein. The table records about 52,000 distinct CDR3 sequences, less than 9.5% of them present only once. The rearrangement uses TRBV6-2 or TRBV6-3 and TRBJ1-5; D is possibly TRBD1 (6 bases). The specimen comprised PBMCs, sampled at follow-up. This clonotype was obtained from a female donor with early-stage non-small cell lung cancer. The CDR3 region is CASSGQHSNQPQHF. The CDR3 DNA sequence: TGTGCCAGCAGTGGACAGCATAGCAATCAGCCCCAGCATTTT.